The rows below give T cell receptor beta chains drawn from one sample of a study of T cells in Graves' hyperthyroidism and ophthalmopathy. TCRdb reanalysed the multiplex PCR reads using MiXCR and keeps one entry per CDR3 protein. The sample records approximately 700,000 distinct CDR3 sequences, just under 45% being singletons. Sequencing was done on a sample of peripheral blood or thyroid tissue (not recorded which). The receptors come from an adult man with Graves' disease, either hyperthyroidism or ophthalmopathy (not recorded which). The CDR3 runs from the conserved cysteine through the conserved F or W. A D gene is named only where the DNA matches it firmly. Not all rows give a size; the values are once, few, many and, for expanded clones, a class.

J gene	D gene	clone size	V gene	CDR3 DNA	CDR3 protein
TRBJ2-5	-	-	TRBV7-2	TGTGCCAGCAGTGGGGAAGGCAGACAAGAGACCCAGTACTTC	CASSGEGRQETQYF
TRBJ1-5	-	-	TRBV19	TGTGCCAGTAGTAGTAATCCAATGGGACAGCCCCAGCATTTT	CASSSNPMGQPQHF
TRBJ1-3	-	-	TRBV29-1	TGCAGCGGTGCCCCCAAGGACTCTGGAAACACCATATATTTT	CSGAPKDSGNTIYF
TRBJ1-5	-	once	TRBV7-2	TGTGCCAGCAGCCATGAAGGGGGGAATCAGCCCCAGCATTTT	CASSHEGGNQPQHF
TRBJ2-7	-	few	TRBV29-1	TGCAGCGTTGATTCAGTCGGTGATTACGGGCAGTACTTC	CSVDSVGDYGQYF
TRBJ2-7	TRBD2	-	TRBV20-1	TGCAGTGCTAGAGCCAAACTAGCGGGAGAAACAGGGGAGCAGTACTTC	CSARAKLAGETGEQYF
TRBJ2-5	TRBD1	few	TRBV7-6	TGTGCCAGCAGCTTATACCAGGGGGTCGTTCGCAGGGAGACCCAGTACTTC	CASSLYQGVVRRETQYF
TRBJ2-7	TRBD2	-	TRBV11-1	TGTGCCAGCAGCCCTTATTCCGGGACTAGCGGGGGGAACTCCTACGAGCAGTACTTC	CASSPYSGTSGGNSYEQYF
TRBJ1-2	TRBD1	few	TRBV29-1	TGCAGCGTTGAGGTCGGGGGATCGGACAGGGGAGCCTATGGCTACACCTTC	CSVEVGGSDRGAYGYTF
TRBJ1-5	-	few	TRBV12-3/TRBV12-4	TGTGCCAGCAGGGTAGGGGGTCAGCCCCAGCATTTT	CASRVGGQPQHF
TRBJ1-5	-	-	TRBV20-1	TGCAGTGCTAGAGATCGCCTGCGGGGCAATCAGCCCCAGCATTTT	CSARDRLRGNQPQHF
TRBJ2-2	-	few	TRBV13	TGTGCCAGCAGCTTAGGCGGCGGGAAGAGGGGCGGGGAGCTGTTTTTT	CASSLGGGKRGGELFF
TRBJ2-2	-	-	TRBV7-6	TGTGCCAACAGCCATGCACCCCTACGGGCGGGGAGGGAGCTGTTTTTT	CANSHAPLRAGRELFF
TRBJ1-3	-	-	TRBV29-1	TGCAGCTTCACAGATAACGGAATGGCTGGAAACACCATATATTTT	CSFTDNGMAGNTIYF
TRBJ1-1	-	-	TRBV29-1	TGCAGCGTTTGGCAGACTAGCACTGAAGCTTTCTTT	CSVWQTSTEAFF
TRBJ1-4	-	many	TRBV29-1	TGCAGCGTTGATGAAGGCAATGAAAAACTGTTTTTT	CSVDEGNEKLFF
TRBJ1-1	TRBD1	-	TRBV11-3	TGTGCCAGCAGCTTGACAGGGGGCCAGAACACTGAAGCTTTCTTT	CASSLTGGQNTEAFF
TRBJ1-4	-	few	TRBV7-8	TGTGCCAGCAGGCGGGACCCAACTAATGAAAAACTGTTTTTT	CASRRDPTNEKLFF
TRBJ1-6	-	many	TRBV13	TGTGCCAGCAGCTTGGAGGGATTTAATTCACCCCTCCACTTT	CASSLEGFNSPLHF
TRBJ2-7	-	-	TRBV20-1	TGCAGTGCTAGAGATCCAGGGAAATACGAGCAGTACTTC	CSARDPGKYEQYF
TRBJ1-1	-	many	TRBV2	TGTGCCAGCAGAACCGGACAGATCCGTGAAGCTTTCTTT	CASRTGQIREAFF
TRBJ2-3	TRBD2	-	TRBV24-1	TGTGCCACCAGTGACCCGGGACTAGCCACAGATACGCAGTATTTT	CATSDPGLATDTQYF
TRBJ2-2	TRBD2	-	TRBV5-1	TGCGCCAGCAGTCTCACTAGCGGGGGTAACACCGGGGAGCTGTTTTTT	CASSLTSGGNTGELFF
TRBJ1-1	-	-	TRBV6-1	TGTGCCAGCAGTTACTCCGGAAGCCCCACTGAAGCTTTCTTT	CASSYSGSPTEAFF
TRBJ1-2	TRBD1	-	TRBV2	TGTGCCAGCAGTCCGGACAGGGCGCCGGGGGGCTACACCTTC	CASSPDRAPGGYTF
TRBJ2-7	-	-	TRBV6-1	TGTGCCAGCATGGCGGTGGATCGCTACGAGCAGTACTTC	CASMAVDRYEQYF
TRBJ1-2	-	-	TRBV2	TGTGCCAGACAGGGATCTCTTTATGGCTACACCTTC	CARQGSLYGYTF
TRBJ2-5	TRBD2	-	TRBV25-1	TGCGCCAGCAGCTTGGTGGCTAGCGGGTTCGAGACCCAGTACTTC	CASSLVASGFETQYF
TRBJ2-7	-	-	TRBV20-1	TGCAGTGCTAAAAGTGGAGGGGACGATGAGCAGTACTTC	CSAKSGGDDEQYF
TRBJ1-1	-	-	TRBV6-1	TGTGCCAGCAGTGAAGACCTGGCGGGCACTGAAGCTTTCTTT	CASSEDLAGTEAFF
TRBJ1-2	TRBD1	-	TRBV29-1	TGCAGCGTTGGAACAGGGGGCCGATCATCCTACACCTTC	CSVGTGGRSSYTF
TRBJ1-1	-	-	TRBV20-1	TGCAGTGTTTATTCTGTGGACACTGAAGCTTTCTTT	CSVYSVDTEAFF
TRBJ2-5	TRBD2	many	TRBV24-1	TGTGCCACCAGTGATGGACTAGCGGGAGTTTCCGAGACCCAGTACTTC	CATSDGLAGVSETQYF
TRBJ2-5	-	-	TRBV29-1	TGCAGCGTTGAAGAGGACAGACATACCGAGACCCAGTACTTC	CSVEEDRHTETQYF
TRBJ1-2	TRBD1	many	TRBV12-3/TRBV12-4	TGTGCCAGCAGTACGGGACAGGTGAAGGGCTACACCTTC	CASSTGQVKGYTF
TRBJ1-2	-	many	TRBV7-9	TGTGCCAGCAGCTCAATCCTTGTCTATGGCTACACCTTC	CASSSILVYGYTF
TRBJ1-1	TRBD1	-	TRBV7-8	TGTGCCAGCAGCTTAGTCCCCGGGACAGGGAACACTGAAGCTTTCTTT	CASSLVPGTGNTEAFF
TRBJ2-7	-	-	TRBV2	TGTGCCAGCAGTGAATACATAGGCGGCTCCTACGAGCAGTACTTC	CASSEYIGGSYEQYF
TRBJ1-6	-	-	TRBV7-9	TGTGCCAGCAGCCAGCAAGACAGCAAACCCCTCCACTTT	CASSQQDSKPLHF
TRBJ2-5	TRBD2	-	TRBV12-3/TRBV12-4	TGTGCCAGCAGTACTGGACTAGCGGGAGGACAGTACTTC	CASSTGLAGGQYF
TRBJ1-2	TRBD1	few	TRBV20-1	TGCAGTGCCCCTAGCCGCGGGACAGACCGTAACTATGGCTACACCTTC	CSAPSRGTDRNYGYTF
TRBJ1-3	TRBD1	many	TRBV9	TGTGCCAGCAGCGCCGGGACAGGGGCCGACACCATATATTTT	CASSAGTGADTIYF
TRBJ1-4	-	few	TRBV10-3	TGTGCCATCAGTGAGGTCATGGGACTTTCGACCGAAAAACTGTTTTTT	CAISEVMGLSTEKLFF
TRBJ1-1	-	few	TRBV6-5	TGTGCCAGCAGTTTTGGACCGGGGGCGGAAGCTTTCTTT	CASSFGPGAEAFF
TRBJ2-2	-	-	TRBV7-8	TGTGCCAGCAGCCAAGCAAGGAGGGCCGGGGAGCTGTTTTTT	CASSQARRAGELFF
TRBJ1-2	TRBD1	-	TRBV6-4	TGTGCCAGCAGTTTAGAGAACCCGGGACAGGGTGACTATGGCTACACCTTC	CASSLENPGQGDYGYTF
TRBJ1-1	-	-	TRBV29-1	TGCAGCGTAGAGGACGGTGACACTGAAGCTTTCTTT	CSVEDGDTEAFF
TRBJ2-5	-	many	TRBV29-1	TGCAGCGTCGTCCTAGCGCCGGCGGGGGAGACCCAGTACTTC	CSVVLAPAGETQYF
TRBJ1-5	-	-	TRBV6-1	TGTGCCAGCAGCACGGAGCAGCATCAGCCCCAGCATTTT	CASSTEQHQPQHF
TRBJ1-5	-	-	TRBV19	TGTGCCAGTAGTATATTCTCTGGAGGCAATCAGCCCCAGCATTTT	CASSIFSGGNQPQHF
TRBJ1-4	-	many	TRBV7-8	TGTGCCAGCAGCCAGGGAGAAAAACTGTTTTTT	CASSQGEKLFF
TRBJ1-4	-	many	TRBV7-9	TGTGCCAGCAGCTTACTGGGTTGGGGTGAAAAACTGTTTTTT	CASSLLGWGEKLFF